This entry describes one T cell receptor beta chain. Its target is unknown. PCR involved 60 Vbeta and 13 Jbeta primers. The assay was immunoSEQ multiplex PCR, and TCRdb's table has in-frame clones only and misses some. The sample records 150,000 to 200,000 clones, about 80% being singletons. This specimen belongs to a study of cytomegalovirus exposure and HLA in healthy donors. Study conclusions and caveats: Some V segments, TRBV6-2 and TRBV6-3 among them, were indistinguishable and were therefore excluded. A missense variant in DCLRE1C was later tied to TCR beta V- and J-gene trimming.

Germline V gives CDR1 LNHDA, CDR2 SQIVND (reference sequence). V was clipped by 1 base and J by 1 base; unmatched bases: 6. The CDR3 consists of 17 residues. The V call is TRBV19, the J call TRBJ2-5, with 10 bases fitting TRBD2. The clonotype originates from a woman aged 35 to 49 in good health and CMV-seronegative. The sample was PBMCs. The CDR3 sequence is CASSIGVAGGIQETQYF. As DNA, the CDR3 is TGTGCCAGTAGTATAGGGGTAGCGGGGGGCATCCAAGAGACCCAGTACTTC.